The 22 T cell receptor beta chains below all came from one sample that was sequenced in a study of blood T cell repertoires in COVID-19. TCRdb's copy holds only in-frame clones and misses some; the assay was immunoSEQ multiplex PCR. The repertoire includes hundreds of thousands of clones, around 92% of them detected once, and more than 0.95% sits in the top ten. Sequencing used peripheral blood. The origin of the receptors is a man between 40 and 49 years old with acute or convalescent COVID-19.

The chain uses TRBV10-1 and TRBJ2-5; 8 bases match TRBD1. Germline CDR1 and CDR2: WNHNN and SYGVQD (reference sequence). The CDR3 has 13 residues. Unmatched junction bases numbered 6, after V lost 8 bases and J lost 4 bases. Here the CDR3 DNA reads TGCGCCAGCGGATCAGGGGGCGGAGAGACCCAGTACTTC. Translation: CASGSGGGETQYF.

The rearrangement links TRBV30 to TRBJ1-1; D gene unclear. Germline V lookup: CDR1 GTSNPN, CDR2 SVGIG (reference sequence). This CDR3 has 13 residues. The V gene lost 4 bases and the J gene lost 5 bases, with 14 bases spanning the gap. The CDR3 DNA reads as TGTGCCTGGATGAGTCAGCGGCAGACTGAAGCTTTCTTT. Protein product: CAWMSQRQTEAFF.

The CDR3 coding sequence is TGTGCCAGCAGTCCACTGACAGTGAACACTGAAGCTTTCTTT. Protein: CASSPLTVNTEAFF. V gene TRBV6-2 or TRBV6-3 combines with J gene TRBJ1-1, with D perhaps TRBD1 (5 bases). The CDR3 covers 14 residues. Germline CDR1 MNHEY, CDR2 SVGEGT. The V end was cut by 5 bases, the J end by 0 bases, with 10 bases between.

This sequence joins TRBV30 and TRBJ2-5; TRBD2 matches 7 bases. The CDR3 runs 14 residues. Germline CDR1 reads GTSNPN; CDR2 reads SVGIG (reference sequence). V shed 0 bases, J shed 4 bases, and the junction held 5 bases outside the gene matches. The CDR3 reads CAWSVKGRAETQYF. The CDR3 DNA sequence: TGTGCCTGGAGTGTAAAAGGGAGGGCAGAGACCCAGTACTTC. The variable domain in full, with the rest retrieved from reference TRBV30 and TRBJ2-5, is SQTIHQWPATLVQPVGSPLSLECTVEGTSNPNLYWYRQAAGRGLQLLFYSVGIGQISSEVPQNLSASRPQDRQFILSSKKLLLSDSGFYLCAWSVKGRAETQYFGPGTRLLVL.

V and J are TRBV15 and TRBJ1-4, with D possibly being TRBD1 (6 bases). CDR3 length: 17 amino acids. Trimming pared 4 bases from V and 0 bases from J, leaving 15 bases between. Looked up from germline, CDR1 is LNHNV and CDR2 is YYDKDF (reference sequence). The CDR3 coding sequence is TGTGCCACCAGCACTAGCAGGGGACCTGCAACTAATGAAAAACTGTTTTTT. Protein sequence: CATSTSRGPATNEKLFF.

The rearrangement joins TRBV7-2 to TRBJ1-2; 8 bases fit TRBD1. The CDR3 loop spans 15 amino acids. Trimming removed 2 bases from V and 8 bases from J; junction bases left unmatched: 10. The germline V gene has CDR1 SGHTA and CDR2 FQGNSA. The CDR3 nucleotides read TGTGCCAGCAGCTTATCAGTGACAGGGGCGCAGGGCTACACCTTC. It is translated as CASSLSVTGAQGYTF.

J is TRBJ2-3 and V is TRBV4-2; D gene unclear. The CDR3 runs 14 residues. Between the trimmed V and J ends, which lost 0 bases and 1 base, there was a span of 5 bases. CDR1 is LGHNA and CDR2 is YNFKEQ in the germline V gene. CDR3 DNA sequence: TGTGCCAGCAGCCAAGATATCGGCACAGATACGCAGTATTTT. Protein: CASSQDIGTDTQYF.

J is TRBJ1-1 and V is TRBV19, with 10 positions matching TRBD1. The V gene's germline CDR1 is LNHDA and CDR2 SQIVND (reference sequence). V lost 4 bases and J lost 5; bases outside the gene matches: 4. CDR3 length: 14 amino acids. Written as DNA, the CDR3 is TGTGCCAGTAGTAGACAGGGGGCGCGTACTGAAGCTTTCTTT. It yields the protein CASSRQGARTEAFF.

The chain carries TRBV7-8 and TRBJ1-1; 7 positions match TRBD1. CDR3 length equals 17 residues. Germline V lookup: CDR1 SGHVS, CDR2 FQNEAQ. The J segment lost 4 bases and the V segment lost 3 bases, leaving 14 bases of the junction unmatched. CDR3 region: CASSFNAYRGKVTEAFF. CDR3 nucleotide sequence: TGTGCCAGCAGCTTCAACGCTTACAGGGGAAAGGTCACTGAAGCTTTCTTT.

On this clone itself: The sample holds other DNA sequences that translate to the same CDR3. The chain combines TRBV6-5 with TRBJ1-6, with unresolved D. The germline CDR1 and CDR2 sequences are MNHEY and SVGAGI. Trimming shortened V by 7 bases and J by 0 bases, and 7 bases separated the two germline ends. The CDR3 has 14 amino acids. CDR3 sequence reads: CASKRSSYNSPLHF. CDR3 DNA: TGTGCCAGCAAGAGGAGCTCCTATAATTCACCCCTCCACTTT.

The rearrangement uses TRBV29-1 and TRBJ1-1, with 7 bases aligning to TRBD1. The CDR3 has 11 amino acids. J lost 11 bases, V lost 2 bases, and 5 bases had no gene match. Germline values: CDR1 SQVTM, CDR2 ANQGSEA. DNA for the CDR3: TGCAGCGTTGAATCAGGGGGTGAGGCTTTCTTT. This translates into CSVESGGEAFF.

The gene calls are TRBV12-3 or TRBV12-4 and TRBJ1-5, with a tentative D call TRBD1 (6 bases). The CDR3 contains 13 residues. The V gene lost 3 bases and the J gene lost 7 bases, with 10 bases spanning the gap. CDR3 coding DNA: TGTGCCAGCAGTTTCAGCGGGGGCCAGCCCCAGCATTTT. Amino acids: CASSFSGGQPQHF.

The chain joins TRBV5-1 to TRBJ2-2, with D uncertain. The length of the CDR3 is 16 residues. The germline V gene encodes CDR1 SGHRS and CDR2 YFSETQ. Trimming removed 1 base from V and 2 bases from J, with 12 bases in between. CDR3: CASSLFPVLNTGELFF. DNA of the CDR3: TGCGCCAGCAGCTTGTTCCCCGTCCTCAACACCGGGGAGCTGTTTTTT.

This chain joins TRBV9 and TRBJ1-2; a weak D match, TRBD1 (5 bases). The CDR3 has 14 amino acids. The V end was cut by 1 base, the J end by 7 bases, with 14 bases between. Per the germline V gene, CDR1 is SGDLS and CDR2 is YYNGEE. The DNA of the CDR3 is TGTGCCAGCAGCGTAAGCGGGACTGATTTTGGCTACACCTTC. The encoded protein is CASSVSGTDFGYTF.

The chain recombines TRBV3-1 (or the pseudogene TRBV3-2) with TRBJ2-2; 10 bases are a match to TRBD2. The CDR3 length is 17 residues. The V and J ends lost 1 base and 3 bases, in that order; junction bases with no gene match: 5. Per germline, CDR1 LGHDT and CDR2 YNNKEL (reference sequence). The CDR3 DNA reads as TGTGCCAGCAGCCAAGCGCTAGCGGGGGCGGACACCGGGGAGCTGTTTTTT. Its translation: CASSQALAGADTGELFF.

The V gene is TRBV9, the J gene TRBJ1-1; 8 bases are a match to TRBD1. Germline V gene sequence: CDR1 SGDLS, CDR2 YYNGEE. V shed 3 bases and J 0 bases; nucleotides not matched to a gene: 1. The CDR3 length is 14 residues. Here the CDR3 reads CASSADRVNTEAFF. The DNA for the CDR3 is TGTGCCAGCAGCGCGGACAGGGTGAACACTGAAGCTTTCTTT.

This clone has only one observation. V usage is TRBV5-6 and J usage is TRBJ2-3; TRBD2 agrees at 15 bases. This CDR3 comprises 17 residues. Germline values: CDR1 SGHDT, CDR2 YYEEEE. J gave up 2 bases and V 1 base, and 2 bases lay outside the gene matches. CDR3 protein: CASSLRTSGRVTDTQYF. The CDR3 DNA sequence: TGTGCCAGCAGCTTGAGGACTAGCGGGAGGGTCACAGATACGCAGTATTTT. Variable domain in full (rest from reference TRBV5-6 and TRBJ2-3): DAGVTQSPTHLIKTRGQQVTLRCSPKSGHDTVSWYQQALGQGPQFIFQYYEEEERQRGNFPDRFSGHQFPNYSSELNVNALLLGDSALYLCASSLRTSGRVTDTQYFGPGTRLTVL.

This chain uses TRBV6-5 with TRBJ1-2, with 10 bases lining up with TRBD1. CDR1 is MNHEY, CDR2 SVGAGI, per germline. The CDR3 totals 13 residues. V lost 7 bases to trimming and J lost 7 bases; unmatched junction nucleotides: 6. CDR3 sequence: CASIFRTGGGYTF. CDR3 sequence (DNA): TGTGCCAGCATCTTTCGGACAGGGGGTGGCTACACCTTC.

V usage is TRBV27 and J usage is TRBJ1-5, with a weak D call TRBD1 (5 bases). Germline CDR1 reads MNHEY; CDR2 reads SMNVEV (reference sequence). Trimming stripped 6 bases from V and 7 bases from J, with 19 bases between. The CDR3 has 15 residues. CDR3 sequence (DNA): TGTGCCAGCAGCACTTACTTGGGGCGTGACCAGCCCCAGCATTTT. Protein product: CASSTYLGRDQPQHF.

The chain employs TRBV7-2 and TRBJ2-3; 9 nucleotides agree with TRBD2. The CDR3 contains 17 residues. J gave up 5 bases and V 5 bases, and 14 bases lay outside the gene matches. Germline V CDR1 and CDR2: SGHTA, FQGNSA. The CDR3 sequence is CASSTSAGSGGIDTQYF. Written as DNA, the CDR3 is TGTGCCAGCAGCACGAGCGCGGGGAGCGGGGGGATAGATACGCAGTATTTT.

The chain employs TRBV6-6 and TRBJ2-7, with 8 bases that match TRBD1. Germline V lookup: CDR1 MNHNY, CDR2 SVGAGI (reference sequence). The CDR3 has 16 residues. J gave up 2 bases and V 6 bases, and 12 bases lay outside the gene matches. This CDR3 reads CASSPPSRGQTYEQYF. The CDR3 DNA reads as TGTGCCAGCAGCCCCCCCTCCAGGGGGCAGACCTACGAGCAGTACTTC.

This chain connects TRBV7-3 to TRBJ2-1, with D possibly matching TRBD1 (6 bases). From germline, CDR1 is SGHTA and CDR2 FQGTGA. V was cut by 2 bases and J by 4 bases, with 18 bases left in between. This CDR3 region has 17 residues. CDR3 protein: CASSLGLGRTDYNEQFF. CDR3 bases: TGTGCCAGCAGCTTAGGACTGGGACGGACAGATTACAATGAGCAGTTCTTC.